This T cell receptor beta chain was sequenced during a study of Graves' ophthalmopathy and Graves' hyperthyroidism. Germline V lookup: CDR1 MNHNS, CDR2 SASEGT. Trimming pared 6 bases from V and 1 base from J, leaving 10 bases between. CDR3 size: 14 residues. The PBMCs were taken from about 10 ml of fresh peripheral blood. Investigators amplified TCR beta CDR3 regions from RNA transcripts. RT-PCR was first run with HTBI primers, then multiplex PCR in a second round. TCRdb used MiXCR to reprocess the multiplex PCR reads, holding one entry per CDR3 protein. The table shows hundreds of thousands of distinct CDR3 sequences, with 20% to 25% occurring only once.

V and J are TRBV6-1 and TRBJ1-5; TRBD1 might be the D (6 bases). What was sequenced was peripheral blood. The receptor was isolated from a woman younger than 35 with stable Graves' hyperthyroidism. Some clones in this sample may be carry-over from other donors' samples. In DNA form, the CDR3 reads TGTGCCAGCAGGAACGGACAGAGCAATCAGCCCCAGCATTTT. Protein: CASRNGQSNQPQHF.